Sequencing of this TCR beta chain was carried out in a study of CD8+CD57+ T cells in acquired aplastic anemia. Study details: Quantities of DNA derived from sorted CD4+ and CD8+ cells averaged 3.2 ug.

The CDR3 length is 12 residues. Germline V gives CDR1 SQVTM, CDR2 ANQGSEA. TCR beta VDJ combinations and CDR3 sequences were profiled from genomic DNA. TCRdb re-called the reads with MiXCR, one entry per CDR3 protein. The sample gives 35,000 to 45,000 distinct CDR3 sequences, about 65% of which show up once; 23% is in the top ten. Details on this clonotype: One end of the junction does not line up with germline, which may come from a read error.

J is TRBJ1-2 and V is TRBV29-1; D call uncertain. The clonotype was recovered from a human donor in good health, serving as a control. Sequencing was done on a sample of sorted CD4+, CD8+, or CD8+CD57+ T cells (not recorded which) from PBMCs. CDR3 bases: TGCAGCGCTGAAGACCGAAACTATGGCTACACCTTC. Translation gives CSAEDRNYGYTF. The complete variable domain, with remaining parts taken from reference TRBV29-1 and TRBJ1-2, reads SAVISQKPSRDICQRGTSLTIQCQVDSQVTMMFWYRQQPGQSLTLIATANQGSEATYESGFVIDKFPISRPNLTFSTLTVSNMSPEDSSIYLCSAEDRNYGYTFGSGTRLTVV.